This is a list of T cell receptor beta chains from one sample in a study of Ad26.COV2.S vaccination and SARS-CoV-2 variants. The assay was immunoSEQ multiplex PCR, and TCRdb's table has in-frame clones only and misses some. The profile shows roughly 700,000 clones, around 89% of them singletons. Sequenced material: peripheral blood, taken in a trial of Ad26.COV2.S vaccine versus placebo. The receptor source for this set is a person aged 18 to 59 who received the Ad26.COV2.S COVID-19 vaccine or a placebo. The CDR3 runs from the conserved cysteine through the conserved F or W. Each record gives: V gene, clone size, J gene, CDR3 length, D gene, CDR3 protein, CDR3 DNA. The D gene is left open where the match is weak. The listing skips clone size in some rows; elsewhere it reads once, few, many or a size class.

TRBV6-5,few,TRBJ1-5,14,TRBD1,CASSRDRVNQPQHF,TGTGCCAGCAGTCGGGACAGAGTTAATCAGCCCCAGCATTTT
TRBV25-1,NA,TRBJ2-1,16,TRBD1,CASSERNRGPNNEQFF,TGTGCCAGCAGTGAAAGGAACAGGGGACCTAACAATGAGCAGTTCTTC
TRBV21-1,NA,TRBJ1-6,15,NA,CASSSGTPPNSPLHF,TGTGCCAGCAGCTCCGGGACACCTCCTAATTCACCCCTCCACTTT
TRBV18,once,TRBJ2-1,13,NA,CASSPAGYNEQFF,TGTGCCAGCTCACCAGCGGGGTACAATGAGCAGTTCTTC
TRBV19,NA,TRBJ2-3,14,NA,CASSLAESTDTQYF,TGTGCCAGTAGCTTAGCGGAAAGCACAGATACGCAGTATTTT
TRBV6-1,NA,TRBJ2-1,15,TRBD2,CASSENYGTSSEQFF,TGTGCCAGCAGTGAAAACTATGGGACTAGCAGTGAGCAGTTCTTC
TRBV10-3,NA,TRBJ1-2,11,NA,CAIPGATGYTF,TGTGCCATCCCGGGGGCGACGGGCTACACCTTC
TRBV12-3/TRBV12-4,NA,TRBJ2-3,12,NA,CASSSGADTQYF,TGTGCCAGCAGCTCGGGGGCAGATACGCAGTATTTT
TRBV27,NA,TRBJ1-2,15,NA,CASSPRTSGSYGYTF,TGTGCCAGCAGCCCCCGCACTTCAGGGTCCTATGGCTACACCTTC
TRBV18,NA,TRBJ1-2,14,TRBD1,CASSPTTGRDGYTF,TGTGCCAGCTCACCAACGACAGGGAGGGATGGCTACACCTTC
TRBV20-1,NA,TRBJ1-2,14,TRBD1,CSASFEGQGHGYTF,TGCAGTGCTAGTTTCGAGGGACAGGGCCATGGCTACACCTTC
TRBV30,NA,TRBJ1-3,16,NA,CAWSGGPGRSGNTIYF,TGTGCCTGGAGTGGCGGACCAGGCCGCTCTGGAAACACCATATATTTT
TRBV3-1/TRBV3-2,NA,TRBJ2-1,15,TRBD1,CASSGQGRAYNEQFF,TGTGCCAGCAGCGGACAGGGTAGGGCCTACAATGAGCAGTTCTTC
TRBV19,NA,TRBJ2-1,13,NA,CASSLAGVNEQFF,TGTGCCAGTAGTCTAGCTGGGGTCAATGAGCAGTTCTTC
TRBV9,NA,TRBJ2-2,13,NA,CASSGQNTGELFF,TGTGCCAGCAGCGGACAGAACACCGGGGAGCTGTTTTTT
TRBV5-1,NA,TRBJ1-1,16,TRBD1,CASSQGQGRRMGEAFF,TGCGCCAGCAGCCAGGGACAGGGTAGAAGGATGGGTGAAGCTTTCTTT
TRBV7-2,NA,TRBJ1-2,15,NA,CASSASGASRYGYTF,TGTGCCAGCAGCGCGTCAGGGGCCTCTAGATATGGCTACACCTTC
TRBV6-1,NA,TRBJ1-5,15,NA,CASSEVWLNWQPQHF,TGTGCCAGCAGTGAAGTCTGGTTGAACTGGCAGCCCCAGCATTTT
TRBV5-1,NA,TRBJ2-2,16,NA,CASSLAAGTNTGELFF,TGCGCCAGCAGCTTGGCGGCAGGGACGAACACCGGGGAGCTGTTTTTT
TRBV30,NA,TRBJ2-7,14,TRBD1,CAWSPGTGWHEQYF,TGTGCCTGGAGTCCAGGGACAGGGTGGCACGAGCAGTACTTC
TRBV29-1,NA,TRBJ2-3,16,TRBD2,CGETAGGPLYTDTQYF,TGCGGCGAAACTGCGGGAGGGCCCCTATACACAGATACGCAGTATTTT
TRBV6-2/TRBV6-3,few,TRBJ1-6,17,TRBD1,CASSPDRGPSYNSPLHF,TGTGCCAGCAGCCCCGACAGGGGACCGTCCTATAATTCACCCCTCCACTTT
TRBV19,NA,TRBJ1-5,18,TRBD1,CASSIAAGGNPSNQPQHF,TGTGCCAGTAGTATAGCGGCAGGGGGGAACCCTAGCAATCAGCCCCAGCATTTT
TRBV6-5,NA,TRBJ1-6,15,TRBD1,CASLFSRDSGSPLHF,TGTGCCAGCTTATTCTCCCGGGACAGCGGGTCACCCCTCCACTTT
TRBV2,NA,TRBJ2-3,12,NA,CASSEVSRTQYF,TGTGCCAGCAGTGAAGTTAGCAGGACGCAGTATTTT
TRBV19,NA,TRBJ1-3,12,NA,CASRDFGNTIYF,TGTGCCAGCAGAGATTTTGGAAACACCATATATTTT
TRBV6-5,NA,TRBJ2-3,14,NA,CASSYSGPTDTQYF,TGTGCCAGCAGTTACAGCGGGCCCACAGATACGCAGTATTTT
TRBV19,NA,TRBJ2-1,14,NA,CATRPGGGTGEQFF,TGTGCCACCAGACCAGGGGGGGGGACGGGTGAGCAGTTCTTC
TRBV2,NA,TRBJ1-5,15,NA,CASSFSTVSNQPQHF,TGTGCCAGCTCCTTTTCGACGGTTAGCAATCAGCCCCAGCATTTT
TRBV18,NA,TRBJ1-5,19,TRBD1,CASSPKGTGGGYSNQPQHF,TGTGCCAGCTCACCGAAAGGGACAGGCGGAGGGTATAGCAATCAGCCCCAGCATTTT
TRBV6-5,NA,TRBJ2-7,16,NA,CASSYSIIKGSYEQYF,TGTGCCAGCAGTTACTCTATCATCAAGGGCTCCTACGAGCAGTACTTC
TRBV19,NA,TRBJ1-2,13,TRBD1,CASRRQGAGGYTF,TGTGCCAGTAGGAGACAGGGGGCTGGTGGCTACACCTTC
TRBV30,NA,TRBJ1-2,14,TRBD1,CAWSEAGGRYGYTF,TGTGCCTGGAGTGAGGCAGGGGGCCGGTATGGCTACACCTTC
TRBV2,NA,TRBJ2-7,14,NA,CASKEQESSYEQYF,TGTGCCAGCAAGGAACAGGAGAGCTCCTACGAGCAGTACTTC
TRBV12-3/TRBV12-4,once,TRBJ2-2,13,TRBD1,CASKVRGPGELFF,TGTGCCAGCAAGGTCAGGGGGCCCGGGGAGCTGTTTTTT
TRBV5-6,NA,TRBJ1-1,15,NA,CASSLFGALNTEAFF,TGTGCCAGCAGCTTGTTCGGGGCCCTAAACACTGAAGCTTTCTTT
TRBV18,NA,TRBJ1-4,13,NA,CASSQGYNEKLFF,TGTGCCAGCTCGCAGGGGTATAATGAAAAACTGTTTTTT
TRBV3-1/TRBV3-2,NA,TRBJ2-5,17,NA,CASSHSQGLPIQETQYF,TGTGCCAGCAGCCATTCCCAGGGGCTACCCATACAAGAGACCCAGTACTTC
TRBV7-2,once,TRBJ2-7,15,TRBD1,CASSLQTGGSYEQYF,TGTGCCAGCAGCTTACAGACAGGGGGGTCCTACGAGCAGTACTTC
TRBV11-2,NA,TRBJ2-7,15,NA,CASSSLRDTSYEQYF,TGTGCCAGCAGCTCCCTGCGGGACACTTCCTACGAGCAGTACTTC
TRBV5-1,NA,TRBJ1-1,13,NA,CASSLLQGGEAFF,TGCGCCAGCAGCTTACTTCAGGGTGGTGAAGCTTTCTTT
TRBV6-5,NA,TRBJ1-4,14,TRBD1,CASSRGQANEKLFF,TGTGCCAGCAGTAGGGGGCAAGCTAATGAAAAACTGTTTTTT
TRBV6-1,few,TRBJ2-3,17,NA,CASSEALQGFSTDTQYF,TGTGCCAGCAGTGAAGCGCTTCAGGGGTTTAGCACAGATACGCAGTATTTT
TRBV7-9,many,TRBJ1-3,19,TRBD1,CASSPWDRVPKSSGNTIYF,TGTGCCAGCAGCCCCTGGGACAGAGTCCCTAAGAGCTCTGGAAACACCATATATTTT
TRBV27,NA,TRBJ2-1,15,NA,CASSLSWLEFNEQFF,TGTGCCAGCAGTTTATCGTGGCTAGAGTTCAATGAGCAGTTCTTC
TRBV10-3,NA,TRBJ1-2,15,NA,CAISESPHREDGYTF,TGTGCCATCAGTGAGTCTCCCCACAGGGAAGATGGCTACACCTTC
TRBV2,few,TRBJ1-1,14,NA,CASSKGFGKEEAFF,TGTGCCAGCAGCAAAGGGTTCGGCAAAGAAGAAGCTTTCTTT
TRBV20-1,NA,TRBJ2-3,11,NA,CSARQRDTQYF,TGCAGTGCTAGACAAAGGGATACGCAGTATTTT
TRBV9,NA,TRBJ2-7,15,TRBD1,CASSLQGTGVYEQYF,TGTGCCAGCAGCCTCCAGGGGACAGGGGTGTACGAGCAGTACTTC
TRBV23-1,NA,TRBJ2-7,17,NA,CASSLPWTGPKNYEQYF,TGCGCCAGCAGTCTTCCCTGGACCGGGCCGAAAAACTACGAGCAGTACTTC
TRBV5-6,NA,TRBJ1-2,16,TRBD1,CASSLALGQVVYGYTF,TGTGCCAGCAGCTTGGCCCTAGGACAGGTTGTCTATGGCTACACCTTC
TRBV5-5,NA,TRBJ2-3,15,TRBD2,CASSLGLAVTDTQYF,TGTGCCAGCAGCCTAGGACTAGCGGTCACAGATACGCAGTATTTT
TRBV27,NA,TRBJ2-7,15,TRBD2,CASRPLAGVAYEQYF,TGTGCCAGCAGACCGTTAGCGGGAGTGGCCTACGAGCAGTACTTC